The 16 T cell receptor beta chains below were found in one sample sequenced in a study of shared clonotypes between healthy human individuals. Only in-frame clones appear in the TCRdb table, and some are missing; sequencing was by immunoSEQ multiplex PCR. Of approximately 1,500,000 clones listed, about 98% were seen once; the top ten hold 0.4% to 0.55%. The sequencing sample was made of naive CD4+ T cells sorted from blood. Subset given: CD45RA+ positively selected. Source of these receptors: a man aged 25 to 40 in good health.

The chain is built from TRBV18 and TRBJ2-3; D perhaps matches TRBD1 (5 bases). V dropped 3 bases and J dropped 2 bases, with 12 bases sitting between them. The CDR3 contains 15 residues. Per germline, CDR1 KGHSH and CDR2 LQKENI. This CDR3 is CASSPRTSTTDTQYF. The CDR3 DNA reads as TGTGCCAGCTCACCTCGGACATCCACCACAGATACGCAGTATTTT.

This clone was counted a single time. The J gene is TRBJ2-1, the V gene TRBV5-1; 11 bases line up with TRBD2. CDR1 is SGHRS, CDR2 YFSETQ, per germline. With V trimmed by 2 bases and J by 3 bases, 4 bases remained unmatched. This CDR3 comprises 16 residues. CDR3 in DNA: TGCGCCAGCAGCTTAAGCGGGACTAGCGGCTACAATGAGCAGTTCTTC. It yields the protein CASSLSGTSGYNEQFF.

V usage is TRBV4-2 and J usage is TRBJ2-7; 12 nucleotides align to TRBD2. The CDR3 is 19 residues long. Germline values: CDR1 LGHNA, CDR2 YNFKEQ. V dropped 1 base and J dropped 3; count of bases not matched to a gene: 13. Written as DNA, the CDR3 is TGTGCCAGCAGCCAAGCCTCTCTAGCGGGAGGGCCCAATTACTACGAGCAGTACTTC. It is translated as CASSQASLAGGPNYYEQYF.

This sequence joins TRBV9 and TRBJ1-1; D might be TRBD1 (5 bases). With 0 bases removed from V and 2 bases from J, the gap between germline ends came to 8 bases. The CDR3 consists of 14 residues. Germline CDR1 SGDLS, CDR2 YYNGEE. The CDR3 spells CASSVGGINTEAFF. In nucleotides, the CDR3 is TGTGCCAGCAGCGTAGGGGGGATCAACACTGAAGCTTTCTTT.

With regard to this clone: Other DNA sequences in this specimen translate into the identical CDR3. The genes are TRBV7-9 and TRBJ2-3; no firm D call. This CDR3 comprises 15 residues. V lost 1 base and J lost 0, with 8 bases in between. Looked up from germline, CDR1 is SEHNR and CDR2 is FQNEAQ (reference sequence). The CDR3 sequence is CASSLGGLSTDTQYF. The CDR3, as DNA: TGTGCCAGCAGCTTAGGAGGCCTTAGCACAGATACGCAGTATTTT.

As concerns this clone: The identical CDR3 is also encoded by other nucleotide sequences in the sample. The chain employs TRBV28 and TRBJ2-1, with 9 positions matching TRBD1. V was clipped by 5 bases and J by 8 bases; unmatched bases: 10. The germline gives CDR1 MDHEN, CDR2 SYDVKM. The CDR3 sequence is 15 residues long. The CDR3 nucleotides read TGTGCCAGCAGTCTTCCGGGACAGGGAGTCGATGAGCAGTTCTTC. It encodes CASSLPGQGVDEQFF.

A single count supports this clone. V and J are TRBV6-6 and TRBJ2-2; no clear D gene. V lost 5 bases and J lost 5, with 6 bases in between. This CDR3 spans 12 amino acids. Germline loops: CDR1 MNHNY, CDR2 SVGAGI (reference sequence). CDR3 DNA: TGTGCCAGCAGTCCGATTACCGGGGAGCTGTTTTTT. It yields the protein CASSPITGELFF.

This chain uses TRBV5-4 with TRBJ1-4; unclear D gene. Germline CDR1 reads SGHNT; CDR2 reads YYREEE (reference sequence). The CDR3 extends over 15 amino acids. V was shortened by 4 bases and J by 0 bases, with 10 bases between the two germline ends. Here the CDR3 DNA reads TGTGCCAGCAGCGCGGCGGGGTCAACTAATGAAAAACTGTTTTTT. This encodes CASSAAGSTNEKLFF.

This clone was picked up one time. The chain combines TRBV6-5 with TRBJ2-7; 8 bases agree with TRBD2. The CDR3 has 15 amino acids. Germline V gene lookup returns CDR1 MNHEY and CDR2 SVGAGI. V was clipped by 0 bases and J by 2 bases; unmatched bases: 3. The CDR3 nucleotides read TGTGCCAGCAGTTACTCTTCACTAGCGGCCTACGAGCAGTACTTC. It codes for CASSYSSLAAYEQYF.

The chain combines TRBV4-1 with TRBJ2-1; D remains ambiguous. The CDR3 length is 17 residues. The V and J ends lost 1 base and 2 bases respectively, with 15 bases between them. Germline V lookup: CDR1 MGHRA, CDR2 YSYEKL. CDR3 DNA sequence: TGCGCCAGCAGCCAAGGAAGCGCCTACAACCCCTACAATGAGCAGTTCTTC. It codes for CASSQGSAYNPYNEQFF.

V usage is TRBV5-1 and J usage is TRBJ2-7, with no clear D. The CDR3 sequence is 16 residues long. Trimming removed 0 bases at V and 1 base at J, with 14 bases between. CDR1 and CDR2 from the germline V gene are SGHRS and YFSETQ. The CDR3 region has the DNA TGCGCCAGCAGCTTGGTAAGTTTTGAACAGTCCTACGAGCAGTACTTC. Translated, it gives CASSLVSFEQSYEQYF.

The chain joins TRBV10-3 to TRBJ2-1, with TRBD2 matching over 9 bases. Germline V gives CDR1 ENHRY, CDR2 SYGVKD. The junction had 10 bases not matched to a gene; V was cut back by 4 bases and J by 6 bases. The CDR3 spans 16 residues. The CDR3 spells CAISGLAGVSINEQFF. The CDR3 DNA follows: TGTGCCATCAGTGGGTTAGCGGGAGTCTCAATCAATGAGCAGTTCTTC.

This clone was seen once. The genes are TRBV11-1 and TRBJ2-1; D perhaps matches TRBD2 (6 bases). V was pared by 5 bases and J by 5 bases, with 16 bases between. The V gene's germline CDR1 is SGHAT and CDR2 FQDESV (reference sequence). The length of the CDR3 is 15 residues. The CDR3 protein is CASSPRTTPNNEQFF. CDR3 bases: TGTGCCAGCAGCCCAAGGACTACGCCAAACAATGAGCAGTTCTTC.

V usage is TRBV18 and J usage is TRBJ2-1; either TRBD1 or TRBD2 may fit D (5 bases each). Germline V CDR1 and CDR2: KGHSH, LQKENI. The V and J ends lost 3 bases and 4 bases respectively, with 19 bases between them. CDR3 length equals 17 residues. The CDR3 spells CASSPLPPGSGYNEQFF. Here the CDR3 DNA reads TGTGCCAGCTCACCGCTCCCGCCGGGGTCAGGGTACAATGAGCAGTTCTTC.

The CDR3 DNA is TGTGCCAGCATTTCGGACAGGAAGAATCAGCCCCAGCATTTT. Translation gives CASISDRKNQPQHF. The chain links TRBV6-1 to TRBJ1-5; 7 nucleotides match TRBD1. The junction had 7 bases not matched to a gene; V was cut back by 7 bases and J by 4 bases. The germline gives CDR1 MNHNS, CDR2 SASEGT. This CDR3 is 14 amino acids long.

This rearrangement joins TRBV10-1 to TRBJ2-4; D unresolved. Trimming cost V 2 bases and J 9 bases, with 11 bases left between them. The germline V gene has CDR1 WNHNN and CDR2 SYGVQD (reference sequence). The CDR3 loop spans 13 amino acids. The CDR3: CASSETMVGIQYF. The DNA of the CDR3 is TGCGCCAGCAGTGAGACGATGGTAGGCATTCAGTACTTC.